The 12 T cell receptor beta chains reported below all come from one sample, sequenced in a study of T-cell reconstitution after alpha-beta-depleted transplantation in children. Molecular barcoding with unique molecular identifiers was used for the TCRbeta library. MiXCR, run by TCRdb on the PCR reads, gives a single entry per CDR3 protein. The repertoire holds approximately 70,000 distinct CDR3 sequences, with over 4.5% as singletons. This specimen consisted of PBMCs, mostly from graft donor cells, obtained 180 days after TCRalphabeta/CD19-depleted stem cell transplant. These receptors originate from a boy in the first two years of life who had a stem cell transplant for acute myeloid leukemia, so the T cells may come from the graft donor.

The table lists this clonotype with many counts. This chain connects TRBV19 to TRBJ2-3; 9 bases are a match to TRBD1. The ends lost 3 bases at V and 1 base at J; junction bases unmatched: 5. There are 16 residues in the CDR3. The V gene's germline CDR1 is LNHDA and CDR2 SQIVND (reference sequence). The DNA for the CDR3 is TGTGCCAGTAGTATCCTGAGGACAGGGGGCACAGATACGCAGTATTTT. Translated: CASSILRTGGTDTQYF. Drawing the rest from reference TRBV19 and TRBJ2-3, the complete variable domain is DGGITQSPKYLFRKEGQNVTLSCEQNLNHDAMYWYRQDPGQGLRLIYYSQIVNDFQKGDIAEGYSVSREKKESFPLTVTSAQKNPTAFYLCASSILRTGGTDTQYFGPGTRLTVL.

Ten or more counts support this clonotype. The rearrangement joins TRBV7-9 to TRBJ1-5, with D perhaps matching TRBD1 (6 bases). Germline V gene sequence: CDR1 SEHNR, CDR2 FQNEAQ (reference sequence). The V end was cut by 3 bases, the J end by 3 bases, with 15 bases between. This CDR3 comprises 16 residues. Here the CDR3 DNA reads TGTGCCAGCAGCTTCGGGGGGCCGCACGACAATCAGCCCCAGCATTTT. It is translated as CASSFGGPHDNQPQHF.

This clonotype was picked up many times. The chain has TRBV23-1 and TRBJ2-4, with 12 positions matching TRBD1. TRBV23-1 is annotated as an ORF whose role is uncertain. This CDR3 contains 15 residues. Trimming at V came to 3 bases and at J to 8 bases, leaving 5 bases not matched to a gene. DNA for the CDR3: TGCGCCAGCAGTCACAAGGGACAGGGGGCGGACATTCAGTACTTC. As protein: CASSHKGQGADIQYF.

In its sample, this clonotype was seen many times. The chain links TRBV15 to TRBJ2-2; 13 positions agree with TRBD2. CDR3 length: 16 residues. J was trimmed by 2 bases and V by 8 bases; bases with no gene match: 5. Looked up from germline, CDR1 is LNHNV and CDR2 is YYDKDF (reference sequence). The CDR3 region has the DNA TGTGCCACCCGGACTAGCGGGGGCCTTAACACCGGGGAGCTGTTTTTT. It specifies CATRTSGGLNTGELFF.

Ten or more counts support this clonotype. The chain recombines TRBV18 with TRBJ1-1, with TRBD1 matching over 9 bases. Germline CDR1 reads KGHSH; CDR2 reads LQKENI. V was clipped by 3 bases and J by 5 bases; unmatched bases: 7. The CDR3 consists of 15 residues. The CDR3: CASSPTTGGMTEAFF. CDR3 in DNA: TGTGCCAGCTCACCCACGACAGGGGGGATGACTGAAGCTTTCTTT.

This clonotype was seen many times. The genes are TRBV20-1 and TRBJ2-3; D ambiguous. Trimming cost V 5 bases and J 6 bases, with 12 bases left between them. CDR3 size: 12 residues. Germline assignment: CDR1 DFQATT and CDR2 SNEGSKA (reference sequence). For the CDR3, the DNA is TGCAGTGCTGCGGCAGGCTCGGATACGCAGTATTTT. This translates into CSAAAGSDTQYF.

This clonotype was recorded at least ten times. The chain is built from TRBV7-9 and TRBJ2-3; TRBD1 matches 7 bases. CDR3 length: 15 residues. The germline V gene has CDR1 SEHNR and CDR2 FQNEAQ (reference sequence). Trimming removed 5 bases from V and 2 bases from J; junction bases left unmatched: 7. CDR3: CASSTWTGSTDTQYF. CDR3 nucleotide sequence: TGTGCCAGCAGCACCTGGACAGGCTCCACAGATACGCAGTATTTT.

This clonotype came up many times. V and J are TRBV20-1 and TRBJ1-5; D not certain. The CDR3 is 13 residues long. The V and J ends lost 6 bases and 7 bases respectively, with 16 bases between them. Germline V gene lookup returns CDR1 DFQATT and CDR2 SNEGSKA (reference sequence). DNA for the CDR3: TGCAGTGCCCCCGTGGGCGATGGGCAGCCCCAGCATTTT. This encodes CSAPVGDGQPQHF.

This clonotype was recorded many times. This rearrangement joins TRBV12-3 or TRBV12-4 to TRBJ1-4; 8 nucleotides line up with TRBD1. V was clipped by 5 bases and J by 4 bases; unmatched bases: 6. CDR3 length: 15 residues. The CDR3 DNA reads as TGTGCCAGCAGTCTAAGGACAGGGATTAATGAAAAACTGTTTTTT. This codes for CASSLRTGINEKLFF.

This clonotype was counted a few times. The J gene is TRBJ2-1, the V gene TRBV20-1; 8 bases map to TRBD2. Trimming cost V 5 bases and J 5 bases; bases outside gene matches: 5. This CDR3 spans 13 amino acids. Germline CDR1 and CDR2: DFQATT and SNEGSKA (reference sequence). The CDR3 DNA sequence: TGCAGTGCTCCCAGGACTAGCAACAATGAGCAGTTCTTC. This gives the protein CSAPRTSNNEQFF.

This clonotype was counted at least ten times. The V call is TRBV24-1, the J call TRBJ2-5; D call uncertain. CDR3 length equals 16 residues. Germline V gives CDR1 KGHDR, CDR2 SFDVKD. Trimming took 1 base from V and 1 from J, leaving 12 bases between them. The CDR3 spells CATSDLSPGPQETQYF. The DNA of the CDR3 is TGTGCCACCAGTGATTTATCCCCCGGGCCCCAAGAGACCCAGTACTTC.

The rearrangement links TRBV29-1 to TRBJ1-2; TRBD1 might be the D (6 bases). The length of the CDR3 is 14 residues. V gave up 2 bases and J gave up 5 bases, with 15 bases separating them. Germline CDR1 reads SQVTM; CDR2 reads ANQGSEA. In nucleotides, the CDR3 is TGCAGCGTTGAACCCCCGGGCAGGGGTTATGGCTACACCTTC. Residues: CSVEPPGRGYGYTF.